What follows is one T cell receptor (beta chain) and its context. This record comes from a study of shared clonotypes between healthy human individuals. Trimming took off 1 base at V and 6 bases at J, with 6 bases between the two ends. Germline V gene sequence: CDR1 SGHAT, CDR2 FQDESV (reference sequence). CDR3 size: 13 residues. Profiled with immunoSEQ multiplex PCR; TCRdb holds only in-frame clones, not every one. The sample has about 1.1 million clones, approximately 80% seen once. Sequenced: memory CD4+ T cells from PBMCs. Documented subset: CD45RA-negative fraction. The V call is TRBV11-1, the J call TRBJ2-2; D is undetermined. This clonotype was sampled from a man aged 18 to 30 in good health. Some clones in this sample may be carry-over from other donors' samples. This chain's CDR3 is CASSLVGPGELFF. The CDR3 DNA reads TGTGCCAGCAGCTTAGTAGGACCCGGGGAGCTGTTTTTT.